The 27 T cell receptor beta chains presented below share a single source sample, sequenced in a study of CD8+ T cells in alopecia areata. Treatment reported: oral pan-JAK inhibitor, 5-10 mg twice daily. Extraction of RNA preceded its reverse transcription into cDNA, which served as the sequencing template. TCRdb's table, derived via immunoSEQ multiplex PCR, lists solely in-frame clones and lacks some. The repertoire holds 200,000 or so clones, with 58% as singletons. Sequenced material: CD4+ T cells sorted from blood, taken at week 24, from a patient treated with tofacitinib. The receptors derive from a human donor with alopecia areata.

In its sample, this clone was seen a few times. The V gene is TRBV2, the J gene TRBJ2-7; 8 bases map to TRBD2. The trim removed 6 bases at V and 6 bases at J, leaving 7 bases unmatched. CDR3 length: 13 residues. Germline loops: CDR1 SNHLY, CDR2 FYNNEI. CDR3 sequence: CASRNSGISEQYF. The CDR3 coding sequence is TGTGCCAGCAGGAATAGCGGGATCTCCGAGCAGTACTTC.

The rearrangement links TRBV5-5 to TRBJ2-2; the D is unclear. Germline V lookup: CDR1 SGHKS, CDR2 YYEKEE (reference sequence). The V end was cut by 5 bases, the J end by 1 base, with 3 bases between. The CDR3 spans 12 residues. The CDR3 reads CASSKNTGELFF. The CDR3 DNA follows: TGTGCCAGCAGTAAGAACACCGGGGAGCTGTTTTTT.

V gene TRBV19 combines with J gene TRBJ2-7; no reliable D call. Deletions cut 1 base from V and 2 bases from J, with 12 bases between. The CDR3 runs to 15 residues. Germline assignment: CDR1 LNHDA and CDR2 SQIVND (reference sequence). For the CDR3, the DNA is TGTGCCAGTAGTATAGGTCCGGACCTAGCCTACGAGCAGTACTTC. It translates to CASSIGPDLAYEQYF. Full variable domain (outside the CDR3, taken from reference TRBV19 and TRBJ2-7): DGGITQSPKYLFRKEGQNVTLSCEQNLNHDAMYWYRQDPGQGLRLIYYSQIVNDFQKGDIAEGYSVSREKKESFPLTVTSAQKNPTAFYLCASSIGPDLAYEQYFGPGTRLTVT.

This rearrangement joins TRBV10-3 to TRBJ2-1, with TRBD2 matching over 8 bases. Germline CDR1 reads ENHRY; CDR2 reads SYGVKD. J was trimmed by 0 bases and V by 0 bases; bases with no gene match: 4. The CDR3 sequence is 17 residues long. This CDR3 is CAISESLAGSSYNEQFF. The CDR3 DNA is TGTGCCATCAGTGAGTCCTTAGCGGGATCCTCCTACAATGAGCAGTTCTTC.

V gene TRBV10-3 combines with J gene TRBJ1-5, with 7 nucleotides matching TRBD1. This CDR3 is built from 14 residues. Germline CDR1 ENHRY, CDR2 SYGVKD. V shed 10 bases and J 6 bases; nucleotides not matched to a gene: 12. The CDR3 DNA follows: TGTGCCAGCCACGGACAGGAGGCAGGTCAGCCCCAGCATTTT. It yields the protein CASHGQEAGQPQHF.

The chain joins TRBV7-2 to TRBJ2-7, with a tentative D call TRBD1 (5 bases). The CDR3 runs to 15 residues. Looked up from germline, CDR1 is SGHTA and CDR2 is FQGNSA. V was shortened by 1 base and J by 0 bases, with 10 bases between the two germline ends. The CDR3 loop is CASSLVGASSYEQYF. In nucleotides, the CDR3 is TGTGCCAGCAGCTTAGTTGGGGCAAGCTCCTACGAGCAGTACTTC.

This sequence joins TRBV6-1 and TRBJ2-7, with D unresolved. The CDR3 loop spans 14 amino acids. Germline CDR1 and CDR2: MNHNS and SASEGT. V shed 3 bases and J shed 2 bases, with 11 bases lying between them. In DNA, the CDR3 is TGTGCCAGCAGTGAGGATTGGAGAACCTACGAGCAGTACTTC. It codes for CASSEDWRTYEQYF.

CDR3 bases: TGTGCCAGTAAACCGGGACAGTTACTGTGGGAGCAGTACTTC. Encoded protein: CASKPGQLLWEQYF. V and J are TRBV2 and TRBJ2-7; 7 nucleotides align to TRBD1. The CDR3 is 14 residues long. Trimming cost V 9 bases and J 7 bases; bases outside gene matches: 15. Germline V gene lookup returns CDR1 SNHLY and CDR2 FYNNEI.

The chain couples TRBV5-1 to TRBJ2-1, with TRBD1 matching over 10 bases. Trimming at V came to 0 bases and at J to 3 bases, leaving 3 bases not matched to a gene. The CDR3 consists of 16 residues. Looked up from germline, CDR1 is SGHRS and CDR2 is YFSETQ. CDR3 region: CASSLERTGGYNEQFF. CDR3 nucleotide sequence: TGCGCCAGCAGCTTGGAGAGGACAGGGGGCTACAATGAGCAGTTCTTC.

V usage is TRBV9 and J usage is TRBJ1-4; D is unresolved. Trimming shortened V by 0 bases and J by 8 bases, and 8 bases separated the two germline ends. CDR1 and CDR2 (germline): SGDLS, YYNGEE. The CDR3 consists of 13 residues. This CDR3 is CASSVGSGEKLFF. The CDR3 nucleotides read TGTGCCAGCAGCGTAGGGAGCGGAGAAAAACTGTTTTTT.

The chain combines TRBV5-1 with TRBJ1-1; 8 bases match TRBD1. With V trimmed by 4 bases and J by 2 bases, 10 bases remained unmatched. The CDR3 spans 16 residues. The germline gives CDR1 SGHRS, CDR2 YFSETQ. CDR3 residues: CASSREPTGANTEAFF. The CDR3 DNA is TGCGCCAGCAGCCGGGAACCGACAGGGGCAAACACTGAAGCTTTCTTT.

This clone was counted only a few times. For the CDR3, the DNA is TGTGCCAGCAGCGTACGGAGCGGAGACGAGTACGAGCAGTACTTC. This codes for CASSVRSGDEYEQYF. The genes are TRBV7-2 and TRBJ2-7; D perhaps matches TRBD2 (5 bases). Germline V gene data show CDR1 as SGHTA and CDR2 as FQGNSA. The CDR3 has 15 amino acids. Trimming removed 5 bases at V and 4 bases at J, with 18 bases between.

This clone has only a few counts. V usage is TRBV18 and J usage is TRBJ2-7; the D is unclear. Trimming pared 0 bases from V and 5 bases from J, leaving 14 bases between. The CDR3 has 15 amino acids. The germline V gene encodes CDR1 KGHSH and CDR2 LQKENI. The CDR3 loop is CASSPPDSLRNEQYF. DNA of the CDR3: TGTGCCAGCTCACCACCTGACTCCCTGCGGAACGAGCAGTACTTC. The full variable domain, with the rest looked up from reference TRBV18 and TRBJ2-7, is NAGVMQNPRHLVRRRGQEARLRCSPMKGHSHVYWYRQLPEEGLKFMVYLQKENIIDESGMPKERFSAEFPKEGPSILRIQQVVRGDSAAYFCASSPPDSLRNEQYFGPGTRLTVT.

The rearrangement uses TRBV9 and TRBJ2-5, with 8 positions matching TRBD2. Per the germline V gene, CDR1 is SGDLS and CDR2 is YYNGEE. The J segment lost 5 bases and the V segment lost 2 bases, leaving 8 bases of the junction unmatched. The CDR3 consists of 15 residues. The CDR3: CASSVDSGRGETQYF. CDR3 coding DNA: TGTGCCAGCAGCGTCGACAGCGGGAGAGGGGAGACCCAGTACTTC. Full variable domain (outside the CDR3, taken from reference TRBV9 and TRBJ2-5): DSGVTQTPKHLITATGQRVTLRCSPRSGDLSVYWYQQSLDQGLQFLIQYYNGEERAKGNILERFSAQQFPDLHSELNLSSLELGDSALYFCASSVDSGRGETQYFGPGTRLLVL.

This chain connects TRBV14 to TRBJ2-5; no definite D call. The CDR3 covers 12 residues. Trimming shortened V by 4 bases and J by 2 bases, and 5 bases separated the two germline ends. Germline V lookup: CDR1 SGHDN, CDR2 FVKESK. CDR3 in amino acids: CASSLIQETQYF. CDR3 in DNA: TGTGCCAGCAGCCTAATACAAGAGACCCAGTACTTC. Supplemented by reference TRBV14 and TRBJ2-5, the full variable domain reads EAGVTQFPSHSVIEKGQTVTLRCDPISGHDNLYWYRRVMGKEIKFLLHFVKESKQDESGMPNNRFLAERTGGTYSTLKVQPAELEDSGVYFCASSLIQETQYFGPGTRLLVL.

The V call is TRBV6-5, the J call TRBJ2-5; D may be TRBD2 (6 bases). V shed 7 bases and J shed 1 base, with 16 bases lying between them. The germline gives CDR1 MNHEY, CDR2 SVGAGI. This CDR3 comprises 15 residues. CDR3 sequence (DNA): TGTGCCAGCAAGCCCCGAACTAGCACCCAAGAGACCCAGTACTTC. This sequence encodes CASKPRTSTQETQYF.

The V and J genes are TRBV5-6 and TRBJ1-1; D perhaps matches TRBD1 (5 bases). CDR3 length equals 14 residues. Trimming took 1 base from V and 1 from J, leaving 8 bases between them. Per the germline V gene, CDR1 is SGHDT and CDR2 is YYEEEE. The CDR3 protein is CASSLRGPNTEAFF. The CDR3 bases are TGTGCCAGCAGCTTGAGGGGCCCGAACACTGAAGCTTTCTTT. The full variable domain, rest sourced from reference TRBV5-6 and TRBJ1-1, is DAGVTQSPTHLIKTRGQQVTLRCSPKSGHDTVSWYQQALGQGPQFIFQYYEEEERQRGNFPDRFSGHQFPNYSSELNVNALLLGDSALYLCASSLRGPNTEAFFGQGTRLTVV.

For the CDR3, the DNA is TGCAGCGTTGATATGGCAGGGGGGGATGGCTACACCTTC. Translating it yields CSVDMAGGDGYTF. The chain carries TRBV29-1 and TRBJ1-2; 7 positions agree with TRBD1. The CDR3 covers 13 residues. J lost 6 bases, V lost 3 bases, and 7 bases had no gene match. Germline V lookup: CDR1 SQVTM, CDR2 ANQGSEA.

The chain employs TRBV27 and TRBJ2-3, with TRBD2 matching over 15 bases. Germline V gives CDR1 MNHEY, CDR2 SMNVEV (reference sequence). With V trimmed by 4 bases and J by 3 bases, 20 bases remained unmatched. The CDR3 is 22 residues long. CDR3 DNA: TGTGCCAGCAGTTCCCCCCACCGGACTAGCGGGGGGGGACTTGCTGGTACAGATACGCAGTATTTT. Encoded protein: CASSSPHRTSGGGLAGTDTQYF.

The V and J genes are TRBV30 and TRBJ1-2; 10 bases are shared with TRBD1. The CDR3 has 14 amino acids. The trim removed 3 bases at V and 4 bases at J, leaving 5 bases unmatched. Germline loops: CDR1 GTSNPN, CDR2 SVGIG (reference sequence). In DNA form, the CDR3 reads TGTGCCTGGAGCCGACAGGGGGCGAGCTATGGCTACACCTTC. As protein: CAWSRQGASYGYTF.

The chain carries TRBV4-2 and TRBJ2-2, with no clear D. Germline V gene lookup returns CDR1 LGHNA and CDR2 YNFKEQ. The CDR3 covers 13 residues. The V gene lost 5 bases and the J gene lost 7 bases, with 11 bases spanning the gap. CDR3 amino acids: CASSSDQDGELFF. For the CDR3, the DNA is TGTGCCAGCAGCTCCGACCAAGACGGGGAGCTGTTTTTT.

The chain links TRBV29-1 to TRBJ1-5; D perhaps matches TRBD1 (5 bases). The germline CDR1 and CDR2 sequences are SQVTM and ANQGSEA. Trimming removed 4 bases at V and 2 bases at J, with 9 bases between. The CDR3 has 13 amino acids. The CDR3 nucleotides are TGCAGCGTTGGGGGCATTGGCAATCAGCCCCAGCATTTT. Its protein is CSVGGIGNQPQHF.

Only a few counts were recorded for this clone. This chain connects TRBV30 to TRBJ1-3; a possible D gene is TRBD1 (5 bases). Trimming left V 3 bases short and J 4 bases short, with 16 bases between. This CDR3 has 15 amino acids. Germline V gene sequence: CDR1 GTSNPN, CDR2 SVGIG (reference sequence). Written as DNA, the CDR3 is TGTGCCTGGAGGACAGCCGGAACGAGAGGAAACACCATATATTTT. Translating gives CAWRTAGTRGNTIYF.

The chain combines TRBV2 with TRBJ1-5, with 8 bases lining up with TRBD1. Germline CDR1 reads SNHLY; CDR2 reads FYNNEI. The CDR3 totals 16 residues. Trimming took 6 bases from V and 6 from J; bases not matched to a gene: 13. CDR3: CASSQDRTGRGQPQHF. DNA of the CDR3: TGTGCCAGCAGCCAGGATCGGACAGGGCGAGGTCAGCCCCAGCATTTT.

V gene TRBV5-1 combines with J gene TRBJ2-5, with 10 nucleotides matching TRBD1. The length of the CDR3 is 15 residues. Per germline, CDR1 SGHRS and CDR2 YFSETQ. V gave up 4 bases and J gave up 4 bases; unmatched junction bases: 7. The CDR3 region is CASSDQTGGGETQYF. The CDR3 nucleotides read TGCGCCAGCAGCGACCAGACAGGGGGCGGAGAGACCCAGTACTTC.

The chain couples TRBV27 to TRBJ1-5; D unclear. Germline lookup yields CDR1 MNHEY and CDR2 SMNVEV (reference sequence). Trimming took off 2 bases at V and 6 bases at J, with 8 bases between the two ends. The CDR3 contains 13 residues. CDR3 loop: CASSLGISQPQHF. The DNA of the CDR3 is TGTGCCAGCAGTTTAGGAATTAGTCAGCCCCAGCATTTT.

This chain links TRBV10-3 with TRBJ2-5; 9 bases agree with TRBD2. Germline values: CDR1 ENHRY, CDR2 SYGVKD. The trim removed 4 bases at V and 2 bases at J, leaving 5 bases unmatched. The CDR3 consists of 15 residues. The CDR3 region has the DNA TGTGCCATCAGTGGGGCGGGAGGGGTTCAAGAGACCCAGTACTTC. Encoded protein: CAISGAGGVQETQYF.